Listed here are 18 T cell receptor beta chains from one sample, sequenced in a study of PD-1 blockade in classical Hodgkin lymphoma. The time point denotes: cycle 4 day 1 (C4D1), after 5 to 7 weeks of nivolumab. All patients experienced relapse after autologous stem cell transplantation, and brentuximab vedotin exposure was variable. Clones were read by immunoSEQ multiplex PCR, and TCRdb kept only the in-frame ones, dropping some. Here the sample spans roughly 100,000 clones, approximately 90% being singletons. This sample comprised peripheral blood mononuclear cells (PBMCs), obtained before the fourth cycle of nivolumab. These receptors originate from a human donor with classical Hodgkin lymphoma.

This chain uses TRBV27 with TRBJ2-1; 7 nucleotides line up with TRBD1. Germline CDR1 MNHEY, CDR2 SMNVEV (reference sequence). This CDR3 region has 13 residues. Unmatched junction bases numbered 1, after V lost 4 bases and J lost 4 bases. The CDR3 DNA sequence: TGTGCCAGCAGTTCGACAGGGTACAATGAGCAGTTCTTC. It specifies CASSSTGYNEQFF.

V gene TRBV5-1 combines with J gene TRBJ1-1; tentatively, D is TRBD1 (6 bases). Germline V gene data show CDR1 as SGHRS and CDR2 as YFSETQ. The CDR3 extends over 15 amino acids. V lost 4 bases, J lost 0 bases, and 13 bases lay in between. CDR3 sequence reads: CASSRRTEMNTEAFF. The CDR3, as DNA: TGCGCCAGCAGCCGCCGGACAGAAATGAACACTGAAGCTTTCTTT. The full variable domain, rest sourced from reference TRBV5-1 and TRBJ1-1, is KAGVTQTPRYLIKTRGQQVTLSCSPISGHRSVSWYQQTPGQGLQFLFEYFSETQRNKGNFPGRFSGRQFSNSRSEMNVSTLELGDSALYLCASSRRTEMNTEAFFGQGTRLTVV.

The chain joins TRBV7-9 to TRBJ2-1; D ambiguous. CDR1 is SEHNR, CDR2 FQNEAQ, per germline (reference sequence). This CDR3 spans 13 amino acids. V lost 3 bases, J lost 8 bases, and 11 bases lay in between. In nucleotides, the CDR3 is TGTGCCAGCAGCTTGGAAGGTTGGGATGAGCAGTTCTTC. As protein: CASSLEGWDEQFF.

The CDR3 nucleotides read TGCGCCAGCAGCCCCTTTCCCGGGAGATACACCGGGGAGCTGTTTTTT. It encodes CASSPFPGRYTGELFF. J is TRBJ2-2 and V is TRBV4-1, with D possibly TRBD2 on 6 matching bases. V gave up 4 bases and J gave up 3 bases, with 15 bases separating them. CDR3 size: 16 residues. Germline-derived CDR1 and CDR2 are MGHRA and YSYEKL.

J is TRBJ1-1 and V is TRBV7-9, with 7 bases lining up with TRBD1. CDR3 length: 13 residues. Germline trimming cut 4 bases from V and 11 bases from J; bases unmatched to any gene: 10. The germline V gene has CDR1 SEHNR and CDR2 FQNEAQ (reference sequence). The CDR3: CASSSSPDRQAFF. In nucleotides, the CDR3 is TGTGCCAGCAGCTCTAGCCCGGACAGGCAGGCTTTCTTT.

The chain employs TRBV19 and TRBJ2-3; 7 bases align to TRBD2. The germline V gene has CDR1 LNHDA and CDR2 SQIVND (reference sequence). V shed 9 bases, J shed 3 bases, and the junction held 15 bases outside the gene matches. The CDR3 covers 16 residues. CDR3 residues: CASRPLREFWTDTQYF. CDR3 DNA sequence: TGTGCCAGCCGCCCTTTGCGGGAGTTCTGGACAGATACGCAGTATTTT.

Here the CDR3 reads CASSPGTGVHQPQHF. In DNA form, the CDR3 reads TGTGCCAGCAGCCCCGGGACAGGGGTGCATCAGCCCCAGCATTTT. The chain carries TRBV28 and TRBJ1-5; TRBD1 agrees at 10 bases. V gave up 6 bases and J gave up 5 bases; unmatched junction bases: 7. The CDR3 totals 15 residues. Germline lookup yields CDR1 MDHEN and CDR2 SYDVKM.

This clone was counted a single time. This chain joins TRBV2 and TRBJ1-1; D is unresolved. CDR1 is SNHLY and CDR2 is FYNNEI in the germline V gene. The CDR3 length is 13 residues. V was clipped by 6 bases and J by 8 bases, with 16 bases between them. The CDR3 protein is CASRGDRGIEAFF. The CDR3 bases are TGTGCCAGCAGGGGCGACCGGGGTATAGAAGCTTTCTTT.

The V call is TRBV21-1, the J call TRBJ1-2. TRBV21-1 is a listed pseudogene. The CDR3 consists of 12 residues. The DNA for the CDR3 is TGTGCCAGCAGGAGGATTCGGGATGGCTACACCTTC. Translation: CASRRIRDGYTF.

Note on this clone: The sample contains more than one DNA sequence encoding this CDR3. The chain combines TRBV7-2 with TRBJ2-1; D remains unclear. The CDR3 is made up of 15 amino acids. Germline CDR1 SGHTA, CDR2 FQGNSA. V lost 0 bases and J lost 0, with 6 bases in between. CDR3 bases: TGTGCCAGCAGCTTAGCGGGCAGCTCCTACAATGAGCAGTTCTTC. Its translation is CASSLAGSSYNEQFF.

The rearrangement joins TRBV29-1 to TRBJ2-6; 8 nucleotides line up with TRBD1. The CDR3 runs 16 residues. Germline V gene lookup returns CDR1 SQVTM and CDR2 ANQGSEA. The junction had 8 bases not matched to a gene; V was cut back by 7 bases and J by 0 bases. CDR3 sequence: CSAGGQGYSGANVLTF. The CDR3 nucleotides read TGCAGCGCCGGCGGACAGGGTTACTCTGGGGCCAACGTCCTGACTTTC. Variable domain in full (rest from reference TRBV29-1 and TRBJ2-6): SAVISQKPSRDICQRGTSLTIQCQVDSQVTMMFWYRQQPGQSLTLIATANQGSEATYESGFVIDKFPISRPNLTFSTLTVSNMSPEDSSIYLCSAGGQGYSGANVLTFGAGSRLTVL.

CDR3: CASSIGPGAEQYF. The CDR3 nucleotides read TGTGCCAGTAGCATCGGGCCAGGGGCCGAGCAGTACTTC. This chain uses TRBV19 with TRBJ2-7; TRBD1 might be the D (6 bases). The CDR3 has 13 residues. V was clipped by 6 bases and J by 6 bases, with 15 bases between them. The germline V gene encodes CDR1 LNHDA and CDR2 SQIVND (reference sequence).

This chain links TRBV19 with TRBJ1-2; D is possibly TRBD1 (6 bases). The V and J ends lost 5 bases and 3 bases respectively, with 16 bases between them. Germline V gene data show CDR1 as LNHDA and CDR2 as SQIVND (reference sequence). This CDR3 contains 15 residues. CDR3 nucleotides: TGTGCCAGTAGTCCGTACGGGACAAAAGACTATGGCTACACCTTC. It translates to CASSPYGTKDYGYTF.

V gene TRBV6-5 combines with J gene TRBJ2-7; D is possibly TRBD1 (7 bases). Between the trimmed V and J ends, which lost 7 bases and 2 bases, there was a span of 18 bases. Germline CDR1 and CDR2: MNHEY and SVGAGI. The CDR3 is 15 amino acids. The CDR3 DNA follows: TGTGCCAGCACCCCGGGGGCAGGGGGTACCTACGAGCAGTACTTC. It is translated as CASTPGAGGTYEQYF.

The rearrangement joins TRBV10-3 to TRBJ2-3; D may be TRBD2 (5 bases). V was clipped by 7 bases and J by 1 base, with 15 bases between them. The CDR3 extends over 15 amino acids. Germline V CDR1 and CDR2: ENHRY, SYGVKD. This chain's CDR3 is CAITKKGVGTDTQYF. CDR3 nucleotides: TGTGCCATCACCAAGAAGGGAGTTGGCACAGATACGCAGTATTTT.

The V gene is TRBV7-9, the J gene TRBJ2-1; 13 positions match TRBD2. The V and J ends lost 5 bases and 1 base, in that order; junction bases with no gene match: 11. CDR1 and CDR2 (germline): SEHNR, FQNEAQ (reference sequence). The CDR3 contains 19 residues. The DNA for the CDR3 is TGTGCCAGCAGCCCCGGGACTAGCGGGGCTTACGGATCCTACAATGAGCAGTTCTTC. It is translated as CASSPGTSGAYGSYNEQFF.

The chain links TRBV15 to TRBJ1-1; possibly TRBD1 for D (6 bases). CDR1 and CDR2 from the germline V gene are LNHNV and YYDKDF (reference sequence). Trimming pared 3 bases from V and 0 bases from J, leaving 11 bases between. CDR3 length equals 15 residues. In nucleotides, the CDR3 is TGTGCCACCAGCAGTACAGGGTTCATGAACACTGAAGCTTTCTTT. Its translation: CATSSTGFMNTEAFF.

The V and J genes are TRBV28 and TRBJ2-7, with no clear D. This CDR3 comprises 15 residues. Germline CDR1 reads MDHEN; CDR2 reads SYDVKM. Deletions cut 2 bases from V and 2 bases from J, with 13 bases between. The DNA for the CDR3 is TGTGCCAGCAGTTTACAACAGATGGGTACCTACGAGCAGTACTTC. Translated, it gives CASSLQQMGTYEQYF.